The clone carrying this T cell receptor beta chain was picked up a small number of times. Its matching antigen is unknown. The sample is drawn from a study of cytomegalovirus exposure and HLA in healthy donors. General study points: A later analysis appeared to link common viral pathogens to several of the most significant clusters. Presence/absence analyses supposed approximately even sequencing depth among donors. HLA allele associations emerged for around 15,000 TCR beta sequences in a later analysis, at 0.05 false discovery rate.

The CDR3 consists of 15 residues. Trimming cost V 0 bases and J 3 bases; bases outside gene matches: 3. The germline V gene has CDR1 MNHEY and CDR2 SVGAGI. Both 60 Vbeta primers and 13 Jbeta primers went into the PCR. How the authors handled the data: As a later analysis found, there were approximately 80 million unique TCR beta chains, of which about 10 million were shared. Profiling relied on immunoSEQ multiplex PCR, and the TCRdb table lists in-frame clones only, not all of them. D and trimming were read from the DNA, whereas the V and J calls and clone size are those reported in that table. The sample contains 85,000 to 95,000 clones, around 8% of which appear only once.

The source is a man aged 45-65 years in good health and CMV-seronegative. Material for sequencing was PBMCs. The chain employs TRBV6-5 and TRBJ1-2, with TRBD1 identical over 8 bases. CDR3 protein: CASSYSPTGDYGYTF. The CDR3 nucleotides read TGTGCCAGCAGTTACTCCCCGACAGGGGACTATGGCTACACCTTC.